The present entry profiles one T cell receptor (beta chain) with its context. Only in-frame clones appear in the TCRdb table, and some are missing; sequencing was by immunoSEQ multiplex PCR. The sample contains a few hundred thousand clones, 90% of which appear only once. The data originate from a study of blood T cell repertoires in COVID-19. Study context: Sample material is recorded as cDNA or gDNA derived from T cells, B-cell-depleted T cells, or PBMCs.

V lost 5 bases and J lost 3; bases outside the gene matches: 13. Per germline, CDR1 MNHEY and CDR2 SVGEGT. The CDR3 spans 17 residues. This clonotype was obtained from a woman aged 55-75 years with COVID-19, enrolled during active disease. The V and J genes are TRBV6-2 or TRBV6-3 and TRBJ2-5; 9 bases map to TRBD2. Sequences were obtained from peripheral blood. For the CDR3, the DNA is TGTGCCAGCAGTACCATCCCGGGACTAGCATTGGAAGAGACCCAGTACTTC. Protein product: CASSTIPGLALEETQYF.